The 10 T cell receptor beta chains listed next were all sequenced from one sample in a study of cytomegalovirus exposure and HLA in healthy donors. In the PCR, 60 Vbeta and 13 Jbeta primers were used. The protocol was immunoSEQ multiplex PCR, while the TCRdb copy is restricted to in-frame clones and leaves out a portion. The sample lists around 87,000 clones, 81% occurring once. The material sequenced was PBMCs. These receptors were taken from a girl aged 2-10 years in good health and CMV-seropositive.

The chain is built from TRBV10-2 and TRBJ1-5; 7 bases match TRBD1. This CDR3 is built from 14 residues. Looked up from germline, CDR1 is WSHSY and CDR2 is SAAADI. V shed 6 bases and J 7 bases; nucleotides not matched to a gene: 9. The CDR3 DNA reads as TGCGCCAGCAGGCGGACAGGAATGCGGCAGCCCCAGCATTTT. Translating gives CASRRTGMRQPQHF.

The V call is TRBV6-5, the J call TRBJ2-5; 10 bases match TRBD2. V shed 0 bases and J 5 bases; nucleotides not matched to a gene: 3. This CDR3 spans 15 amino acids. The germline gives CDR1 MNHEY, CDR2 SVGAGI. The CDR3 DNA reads TGTGCCAGCAGTTACTCACTAGCGGGAATGGAGACCCAGTACTTC. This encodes CASSYSLAGMETQYF.

The CDR3 DNA reads TGTGCCAGCAGTTACAGAAACAGGGAAGCTTTCTTT. This codes for CASSYRNREAFF. The V and J genes are TRBV28 and TRBJ1-1; TRBD1 might be the D (5 bases). The CDR3 has 12 residues. The germline CDR1 and CDR2 sequences are MDHEN and SYDVKM. V was shortened by 4 bases and J by 8 bases, with 11 bases between the two germline ends.

In DNA, the CDR3 is TGCGCCAGCAGCCAAAGACAGGGAGTAGGTACGCAGTATTTT. Its protein product is CASSQRQGVGTQYF. The rearrangement links TRBV4-1 to TRBJ2-3; 7 positions agree with TRBD1. CDR3 size: 14 residues. V lost 2 bases, J lost 8 bases, and 7 bases stayed unmatched. Germline lookup yields CDR1 MGHRA and CDR2 YSYEKL.

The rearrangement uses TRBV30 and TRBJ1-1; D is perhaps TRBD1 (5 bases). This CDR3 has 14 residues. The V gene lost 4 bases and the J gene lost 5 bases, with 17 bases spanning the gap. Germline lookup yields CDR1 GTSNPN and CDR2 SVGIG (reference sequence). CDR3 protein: CAWNSGERGTEAFF. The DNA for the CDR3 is TGTGCCTGGAACTCGGGGGAGCGGGGGACTGAAGCTTTCTTT.

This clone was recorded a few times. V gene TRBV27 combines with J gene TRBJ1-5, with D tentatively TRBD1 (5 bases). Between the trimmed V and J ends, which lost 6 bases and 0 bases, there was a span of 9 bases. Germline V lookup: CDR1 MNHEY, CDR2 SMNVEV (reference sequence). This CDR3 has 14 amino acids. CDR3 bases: TGTGCCAGCAGATCTGACAGTAGCAATCAGCCCCAGCATTTT. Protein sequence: CASRSDSSNQPQHF.

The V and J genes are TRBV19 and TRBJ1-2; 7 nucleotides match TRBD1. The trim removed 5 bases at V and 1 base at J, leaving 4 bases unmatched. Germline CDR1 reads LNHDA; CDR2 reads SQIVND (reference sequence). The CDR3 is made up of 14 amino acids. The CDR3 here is CASSGGQSNYGYTF. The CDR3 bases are TGTGCCAGTAGTGGGGGACAGAGTAACTATGGCTACACCTTC.

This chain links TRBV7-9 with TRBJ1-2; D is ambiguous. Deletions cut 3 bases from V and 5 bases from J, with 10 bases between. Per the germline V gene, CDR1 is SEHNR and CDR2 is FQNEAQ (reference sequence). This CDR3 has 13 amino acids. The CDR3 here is CASSLSRLYGYTF. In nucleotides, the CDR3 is TGTGCCAGCAGCTTGTCCAGGCTTTATGGCTACACCTTC. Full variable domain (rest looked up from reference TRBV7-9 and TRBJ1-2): DTGVSQNPRHKITKRGQNVTFRCDPISEHNRLYWYRQTLGQGPEFLTYFQNEAQLEKSRLLSDRFSAERPKGSFSTLEIQRTEQGDSAMYLCASSLSRLYGYTFGSGTRLTVV.

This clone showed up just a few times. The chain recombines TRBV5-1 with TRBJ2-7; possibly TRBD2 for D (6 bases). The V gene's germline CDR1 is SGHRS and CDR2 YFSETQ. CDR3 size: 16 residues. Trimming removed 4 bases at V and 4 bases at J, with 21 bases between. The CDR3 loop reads CASSPTLMRDPYEQYF. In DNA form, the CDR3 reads TGCGCCAGCAGCCCAACTCTGATGCGGGACCCTTACGAGCAGTACTTC.

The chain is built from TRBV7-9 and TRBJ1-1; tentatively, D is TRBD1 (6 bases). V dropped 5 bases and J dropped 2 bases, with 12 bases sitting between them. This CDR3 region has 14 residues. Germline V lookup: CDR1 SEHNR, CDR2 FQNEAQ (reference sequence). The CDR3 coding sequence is TGTGCCAGCAGCCCCGGGACACCCAACACTGAAGCTTTCTTT. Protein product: CASSPGTPNTEAFF.